The clone carrying this TCR beta chain was recorded only once. These data are taken from a study of technical replicates of blood from a handful of donors. Sequencing used immunoSEQ multiplex PCR; TCRdb keeps in-frame clones, though not all of them. The sample carries about 70,000 clones, around 97% recorded once. V dropped 4 bases and J dropped 9; count of bases not matched to a gene: 13. This CDR3 has 15 amino acids. Germline V lookup: CDR1 MGHRA, CDR2 YSYEKL. The chain uses TRBV4-1 and TRBJ2-7, with 9 bases lining up with TRBD2. This sequence originates from a human donor in good health. Sequences were obtained from T cells isolated from PBMCs. The CDR3: CASSLTSSGDTGQYF. The CDR3 DNA reads TGCGCCAGCAGCCTTACCTCTAGCGGGGACACGGGGCAGTACTTC.